This T cell receptor beta chain was captured by sequencing in a study of T cell responses to AZD1222 COVID-19 vaccine. The study, taken as a whole, reports: Close to half of all spike-specific TCRs reportedly target regions of the variants that are unmutated.

Germline assignment: CDR1 MNHEY and CDR2 SVGAGI. The CDR3 extends over 14 amino acids. Trimming removed 6 bases from V and 0 bases from J, with 9 bases in between. Method: immunoSEQ multiplex PCR; TCRdb's copy keeps in-frame clones and lacks some. The sample records 90,000 to 110,000 clones, about 88% being singletons. A note on this clone: Its antigen is as yet unknown.

The origin of this receptor is an adult in good health. J is TRBJ1-3 and V is TRBV6-5; D might be TRBD1 (5 bases). This sample comprised peripheral blood, obtained on day 0 of AZD1222 vaccination. CDR3: CASSRTRSGNTIYF. DNA for the CDR3: TGTGCCAGCAGCCGGACACGCTCTGGAAACACCATATATTTT.